The clone carrying this T cell receptor (beta chain) was seen more than once but under ten times. Its matching antigen is unknown. This specimen belongs to a study of T cells after yellow fever vaccination. TCRdb analysed the 5' RACE reads with MiXCR anew, one entry per CDR3 protein. The repertoire holds 250,000 to 300,000 distinct CDR3 sequences, with approximately 5.2% as singletons. Study findings and constraints: The CD4 and CD8 compartments had a small share of their clonotypes in common.

The sequences come from CD4+ T cells sorted from PBMCs, collected on the day of the yellow fever booster vaccination. This TCR came from a man between 18 and 29 years old who received the YFV17D yellow fever vaccine.

The CDR3 coding sequence is TGTCTTCCCTGGGAATTTCAAGAGACCCAGTACTTC. Its protein is CLPWEFQETQYF. The V and J genes are TRBV15 and TRBJ2-5; D is unclear. CDR1 is LNHNV, CDR2 YYDKDF, per germline (reference sequence). The CDR3 is made up of 12 amino acids. The variable domain in full, completed from reference TRBV15 and TRBJ2-5, reads DAMVIQNPRYQVTQFGKPVTLSCSQTLNHNVMYWYQQKSSQAPKLLFHYYDKDFNNEADTPDNFQSRRPNTSFCFLDIRSPGLGDTAMYLCLPWEFQETQYFGPGTRLLVL.